This is a list of T cell receptor beta chains from one sample in a study of OX40 agonist ivuxolimab in advanced cancers. Generated by immunoSEQ multiplex PCR, the TCRdb table keeps only in-frame clones and is missing some. The sample yields approximately 38,000 clones, about 80% seen once. The material was CD4+ or CD8+ T cells sorted from blood, obtained in a trial of the OX40 agonist ivuxolimab. Receptor source: an adult with an advanced solid tumor such as melanoma, head and neck, liver or kidney cancer. The conserved cysteine and the conserved F or W are not part of the CDR3 here. The D gene is left open where the match is weak.

D gene: TRBD1
V gene: TRBV7-3
CDR3 protein: ASSLTGEANNEQF

D gene: -
V gene: TRBV28
CDR3 protein: ASSNGGNEQF

D gene: -
V gene: TRBV6-4
CDR3 protein: ASSAKGEETQY

D gene: -
V gene: TRBV2
CDR3 protein: ASSEILGNQPQH

D gene: -
V gene: TRBV27
CDR3 protein: ASSLEGGGGYT

D gene: -
V gene: TRBV7-6
CDR3 protein: ASSWDTLTGANTGELF

D gene: -
V gene: TRBV4-1
CDR3 protein: ASSQVGFLDEQF

D gene: TRBD2
V gene: TRBV4-2
CDR3 protein: ASSPTSFDEQF

D gene: TRBD2
V gene: TRBV27
CDR3 protein: ASSLSGRGNNEQF

D gene: -
V gene: TRBV7-8
CDR3 protein: ASSLGGRSTDTQY

D gene: TRBD1
V gene: TRBV9
CDR3 protein: ASSQGQGSYNEQF

D gene: -
V gene: TRBV30
CDR3 protein: AWSVALAALH

D gene: -
V gene: TRBV6-6
CDR3 protein: ASRPTLGEAF

D gene: TRBD1
V gene: TRBV7-9
CDR3 protein: ASRGLAGGTGELF

D gene: TRBD1
V gene: TRBV25-1
CDR3 protein: ASTGPGGNEQF

D gene: -
V gene: TRBV7-3
CDR3 protein: ASSLTAGGVDTQY

D gene: TRBD2
V gene: TRBV29-1
CDR3 protein: SVRAGGPYNEQF

D gene: -
V gene: TRBV4-1
CDR3 protein: ASSQVNEQF

D gene: -
V gene: TRBV28
CDR3 protein: ASSPDRSLTQPQH

D gene: -
V gene: TRBV25-1
CDR3 protein: ASNEGYGYT

D gene: -
V gene: TRBV6-5
CDR3 protein: ASSLGTGELF

D gene: -
V gene: TRBV4-1
CDR3 protein: ASSPLSPRYYGYT

D gene: -
V gene: TRBV27
CDR3 protein: ASSSAPWDTQY